A selection of T cell receptor beta chains follows, all from one sample in a study of CD8 T cells in Susac syndrome. In TCRdb, the immunoSEQ multiplex PCR reads were re-called with MiXCR into one record per CDR3 protein. Among around 80,000 distinct CDR3 sequences listed, approximately 93% were seen once. What was sequenced was CD8+ T cells from PBMCs. The receptor set was obtained from a human donor with Susac syndrome. The CDR3 runs from the conserved cysteine through the conserved F or W.

TRBJ1-2 13 TRBV5-1 CASSPITEYGYTF
TRBJ2-1 20 TRBV7-3 CASSPQQGGGRPSGVHEQFF
TRBJ1-2 15 TRBV5-1 CASSPLDSSNYGYTF
TRBJ2-3 12 TRBV13 CASSLGGDTQYF
TRBJ2-3 18 TRBV2 CASRTRASGNPSTDTQYF
TRBJ1-4 15 TRBV7-9 CASSLRDRRDEKLFF
TRBJ2-2 14 TRBV6-2/TRBV6-3 CASSTQGNTGELFF
TRBJ2-3 16 TRBV9 CASSVGTSGGSDTQYF
TRBJ2-7 13 TRBV20-1 CSAPDRFSYEQYF
TRBJ1-5 14 TRBV15 CATSRDQRLGPQHF
TRBJ2-3 14 TRBV14 CASSLGTGADTQYF
TRBJ2-3 13 TRBV19 CASREDLTDTQYF
TRBJ2-7 14 TRBV27 CASSLSRVTYEQYF
TRBJ2-1 10 TRBV6-7 CASSRQPQFF
TRBJ2-2 13 TRBV11-3 CASSRQNTGELFF
TRBJ2-3 14 TRBV10-3 CAISESGGTDTQYF
TRBJ1-1 13 TRBV14 CASSPTLNTEAFF
TRBJ2-1 15 TRBV20-1 CSATAPGLDGGEQFF
TRBJ2-1 15 TRBV6-1 CASSMDLAGASEQFF
TRBJ2-7 11 TRBV2 CASSEGGEQYF
TRBJ2-7 16 TRBV7-9 CASSVGPGTGYHEQYF
TRBJ1-2 18 TRBV12-3/TRBV12-4 CASDKNVGRPNTNYGYTF
TRBJ2-1 15 TRBV7-8 CASSLARTADNEQFF
TRBJ2-3 18 TRBV4-3 CASSQEVSEGINTDTQYF
TRBJ2-7 17 TRBV12-3/TRBV12-4 CASSRTSGSFRGYEQYF
TRBJ2-3 18 TRBV20-1 CSAREGRASGAGKDTQYF
TRBJ1-4 14 TRBV19 CASSSVSFNEKLFF
TRBJ2-3 16 TRBV9 CASSPLMGLGGDTQYF
TRBJ2-1 16 TRBV5-1 CASRPSGWSSYNEQFF
TRBJ2-7 15 TRBV20-1 CSGADPGHLSYEQYF
TRBJ2-7 13 TRBV5-1 CASSLDSQYEQYF
TRBJ1-4 15 TRBV6-5 CASSPGTLVEEKLFF
TRBJ1-4 13 TRBV2 CATKTGYNEKLFF
TRBJ2-2 14 TRBV6-4 CASSDRANTGELFF
TRBJ1-1 13 TRBV19 CASSTGPNTEAFF
TRBJ2-2 18 TRBV6-2/TRBV6-3 CASSYHYDGLHETGELFF
TRBJ2-7 14 TRBV6-2/TRBV6-3 CASTNQPANPEQYF